These 23 T cell receptor beta chains originate from one sample sequenced in a study of cytomegalovirus exposure and HLA in healthy donors. It was with 60 Vbeta and 13 Jbeta primers that the PCR ran. The data were produced by immunoSEQ multiplex PCR, yet TCRdb's version contains in-frame clones alone and is incomplete. Seen here are under 250,000 clones, roughly 79% observed once, and the top ten hold less than 2%. Input material: PBMCs. The receptors come from a male donor in good health and CMV-seronegative.

V usage is TRBV6-4 and J usage is TRBJ2-3; 11 bases line up with TRBD2. CDR1 is MRHNA, CDR2 SNTAGT, per germline. The CDR3 is 15 residues long. J lost 2 bases, V lost 6 bases, and 4 bases had no gene match. The CDR3 here is CASSLSGGATDTQYF. The CDR3 region has the DNA TGTGCCAGCAGCCTTAGCGGGGGGGCCACAGATACGCAGTATTTT.

The V and J genes are TRBV7-2 and TRBJ1-5, with a possible D match to TRBD1 (5 bases). Germline values: CDR1 SGHTA, CDR2 FQGNSA. V dropped 5 bases and J dropped 5 bases, with 22 bases sitting between them. The CDR3 has 17 amino acids. The CDR3 coding sequence is TGTGCCAGCAGCGACCCACGGGGGGGGGTAAAAGATCAGCCCCAGCATTTT. Its translation: CASSDPRGGVKDQPQHF.

To note about this clone: The same CDR3 also results from other DNA sequences found in this sample. The rearrangement joins TRBV20-1 to TRBJ1-2, with D hard to call. The CDR3 has 11 amino acids. Germline loops: CDR1 DFQATT, CDR2 SNEGSKA (reference sequence). V lost 0 bases and J 8 bases, leaving 7 bases between the germline ends. CDR3 in amino acids: CSAREDRGYTF. CDR3 DNA: TGCAGTGCTAGAGAAGATCGGGGCTACACCTTC.

The chain uses TRBV5-1 and TRBJ2-6; 10 nucleotides agree with TRBD1. There are 16 residues in the CDR3. V gave up 5 bases and J gave up 2 bases; unmatched junction bases: 4. Germline CDR1 is SGHRS and CDR2 is YFSETQ. The CDR3 loop is CASRPGTGAGANVLTF. The CDR3 nucleotides read TGCGCCAGCAGACCCGGGACAGGGGCTGGGGCCAACGTCCTGACTTTC.

The chain joins TRBV10-3 to TRBJ2-5; weak D call: TRBD2 (6 bases). Germline CDR1 reads ENHRY; CDR2 reads SYGVKD. V gave up 7 bases and J gave up 5 bases, with 11 bases separating them. The CDR3 contains 12 residues. This chain's CDR3 is CAIKGSGETQYF. The CDR3 region has the DNA TGTGCCATCAAAGGTAGCGGCGAGACCCAGTACTTC.

This chain uses TRBV19 with TRBJ2-3, with 11 bases fitting TRBD2. CDR1 is LNHDA, CDR2 SQIVND, per germline (reference sequence). The CDR3 extends over 16 amino acids. J lost 6 bases, V lost 5 bases, and 10 bases had no gene match. The CDR3 is CASSFRLAGRLDTQYF. The CDR3 DNA is TGTGCCAGTAGTTTCAGACTAGCGGGGAGATTGGATACGCAGTATTTT.

This chain joins TRBV7-2 and TRBJ2-7; 8 bases align to TRBD2. The CDR3 spans 13 residues. Germline assignment: CDR1 SGHTA and CDR2 FQGNSA. Germline trimming cut 5 bases from V and 1 base from J; bases unmatched to any gene: 1. This CDR3 is CASSRGGSYEQYF. The DNA for the CDR3 is TGTGCCAGCAGCCGGGGGGGGTCCTACGAGCAGTACTTC.

The chain combines TRBV14 with TRBJ2-2; weak D call: TRBD2 (5 bases). The CDR3 is 15 amino acids. The germline V gene encodes CDR1 SGHDN and CDR2 FVKESK. Trimming removed 0 bases at V and 5 bases at J, with 10 bases between. The CDR3 sequence is CASSQDRTGTGELFF. The CDR3 region has the DNA TGTGCCAGCAGCCAAGACCGGACGGGGACCGGGGAGCTGTTTTTT.

The J gene is TRBJ2-7, the V gene TRBV9; D may be TRBD2 (5 bases). This CDR3 is built from 15 residues. The germline gives CDR1 SGDLS, CDR2 YYNGEE. Trimming stripped 4 bases from V and 2 bases from J, with 16 bases between. The CDR3 is CASSPREIDAYEQYF. The CDR3 coding sequence is TGTGCCAGCAGCCCTCGGGAAATTGATGCCTACGAGCAGTACTTC.

V is TRBV6-1 and J is TRBJ2-5; 9 bases match TRBD1. V trimming: 7 bases; J trimming: 3 bases; junction bases outside the gene matches: 9. CDR3 length equals 15 residues. From germline, CDR1 is MNHNS and CDR2 SASEGT. CDR3 loop: CASTIPGQGKETQYF. DNA of the CDR3: TGTGCCAGCACTATACCTGGACAGGGGAAAGAGACCCAGTACTTC.

The genes are TRBV27 and TRBJ1-1, with D possibly TRBD1 on 5 matching bases. The CDR3 spans 18 residues. Trimming took 2 bases from V and 0 from J, leaving 19 bases between them. Germline CDR1 and CDR2: MNHEY and SMNVEV (reference sequence). The CDR3 bases are TGTGCCAGCAGTTTAAGGGCCGACAGCCCGTATATGAACACTGAAGCTTTCTTT. Its protein product is CASSLRADSPYMNTEAFF.

The gene calls are TRBV6-1 and TRBJ2-2; 13 bases match TRBD2. Trimming at V came to 7 bases and at J to 6 bases, leaving 5 bases not matched to a gene. The CDR3 consists of 15 residues. The V gene's germline CDR1 is MNHNS and CDR2 SASEGT. In DNA form, the CDR3 reads TGTGCCAGCATGTGGGGACTAGCGGGACCCGGGGAGCTGTTTTTT. Translated: CASMWGLAGPGELFF.

This clone has only a few counts. The chain links TRBV28 to TRBJ2-7; 8 bases match TRBD2. Germline CDR1 and CDR2: MDHEN and SYDVKM. The CDR3 spans 15 residues. The junction had 6 bases not matched to a gene; V was cut back by 3 bases and J by 2 bases. The CDR3 DNA reads TGTGCCAGCAGTTTTGGACTAGCCGCCACCTACGAGCAGTACTTC. Translated, it gives CASSFGLAATYEQYF.

The gene calls are TRBV4-2 and TRBJ2-7; the match to TRBD1 covers 7 bases. V lost 4 bases and J lost 6; bases outside the gene matches: 9. Germline CDR1 is LGHNA and CDR2 is YNFKEQ. The CDR3 has 14 amino acids. CDR3 region: CASSPGTDPLEQYF. In DNA form, the CDR3 reads TGTGCCAGCAGCCCCGGGACAGACCCCCTCGAGCAGTACTTC.

This rearrangement joins TRBV9 to TRBJ2-7; TRBD1 aligns across 12 bases. Germline-derived CDR1 and CDR2 are SGDLS and YYNGEE. CDR3 length: 14 amino acids. The trim removed 3 bases at V and 9 bases at J, leaving 7 bases unmatched. CDR3 sequence: CASSGGTGGRGQYF. The CDR3 DNA reads TGTGCCAGCAGCGGGGGGACAGGGGGCAGAGGGCAGTACTTC.

The chain couples TRBV7-9 to TRBJ2-5, with a tentative D call TRBD2 (6 bases). Germline V gene data show CDR1 as SEHNR and CDR2 as FQNEAQ (reference sequence). The CDR3 is made up of 13 amino acids. Trimming took off 5 bases at V and 5 bases at J, with 12 bases between the two ends. Here the CDR3 reads CASSPPGVETQYF. In DNA form, the CDR3 reads TGTGCCAGCAGCCCCCCGGGGGTTGAGACCCAGTACTTC.

V is TRBV7-9 and J is TRBJ1-4; perhaps TRBD1 as D (6 bases). The CDR3 has 15 amino acids. Deletions cut 5 bases from V and 7 bases from J, with 17 bases between. Per the germline V gene, CDR1 is SEHNR and CDR2 is FQNEAQ (reference sequence). As DNA, the CDR3 is TGTGCCAGCAGCCCCTGGTCGGGGGGGCGTGAAAAACTGTTTTTT. It codes for CASSPWSGGREKLFF.

This chain links TRBV30 with TRBJ2-6; no firm D call. The CDR3 runs 15 residues. The V and J ends lost 4 bases and 0 bases respectively, with 10 bases between them. The germline CDR1 and CDR2 sequences are GTSNPN and SVGIG (reference sequence). CDR3 bases: TGTGCCTGGACTCCCGTAGTCTCTGGGGCCAACGTCCTGACTTTC. It codes for CAWTPVVSGANVLTF.

J is TRBJ1-4 and V is TRBV28, with 10 bases identical to TRBD1. The CDR3 spans 16 residues. The trim removed 5 bases at V and 7 bases at J, leaving 10 bases unmatched. Germline CDR1 is MDHEN and CDR2 is SYDVKM. CDR3 loop: CASSPIDRGLGEKLFF. The CDR3, as DNA: TGTGCCAGCAGTCCAATCGACAGGGGGCTAGGTGAAAAACTGTTTTTT.

The J gene is TRBJ1-2, the V gene TRBV2; perhaps TRBD1 as D (5 bases). Germline CDR1 SNHLY, CDR2 FYNNEI. The CDR3 consists of 15 residues. Trimming removed 4 bases from V and 0 bases from J, with 12 bases in between. The CDR3 DNA sequence: TGTGCCAGCAGTGGGGAGGACACCGCTAACTATGGCTACACCTTC. Encoded protein: CASSGEDTANYGYTF.

The rearrangement links TRBV5-5 to TRBJ1-5; D might be TRBD1 (5 bases). The V gene's germline CDR1 is SGHKS and CDR2 YYEKEE (reference sequence). The CDR3 loop spans 17 amino acids. The germline V and J ends were trimmed by 2 bases and 0 bases, with 15 bases remaining between them. CDR3 sequence (DNA): TGTGCCAGCAGCTTAGCCCCCAGGGCAGATAGCAATCAGCCCCAGCATTTT. Protein product: CASSLAPRADSNQPQHF.

This sequence joins TRBV10-3 and TRBJ2-5; 11 bases line up with TRBD2. CDR1 is ENHRY, CDR2 SYGVKD, per germline. With 2 bases clipped from V and 2 bases from J, the junction kept 13 bases outside the gene matches. The CDR3 extends over 19 amino acids. DNA of the CDR3: TGTGCCATCAGTGAGAGGCTAGCGGGAGGAATAGGGCCACAAGAGACCCAGTACTTC. Translating gives CAISERLAGGIGPQETQYF.

The V and J genes are TRBV27 and TRBJ2-7; 9 bases line up with TRBD1. This CDR3 spans 14 amino acids. V was clipped by 5 bases and J by 2 bases; unmatched bases: 4. CDR1 is MNHEY and CDR2 is SMNVEV in the germline V gene (reference sequence). In DNA form, the CDR3 reads TGTGCCAGCAGTCCAAGACAGGGGGCCTACGAGCAGTACTTC. Protein: CASSPRQGAYEQYF.